What follows is one T cell receptor (beta chain) and its context. A clone one base away is much larger, so this may be a read error. These data originate in a study of T cells in tumors after PD-1 blockade. The CDR3 has 14 amino acids. The V segment lost 3 bases and the J segment 1 base; nucleotides outside the gene matches: 2. Germline V gives CDR1 SGHNT, CDR2 YYREEE (reference sequence). Data came from immunoSEQ multiplex PCR; TCRdb stores just in-frame clones and leaves some out. The sample shows just under 65,000 clones, roughly 70% of them seen only once. The clonotype comes from a human donor with basal cell carcinoma. V and J are TRBV5-4 and TRBJ1-1; TRBD1 agrees at 8 bases. The specimen comprised PBMCs, sampled after anti-PD-1 treatment. The CDR3 loop reads CASSYRGENTEAFF. In DNA form, the CDR3 reads TGTGCCAGCAGCTACAGGGGGGAGAACACTGAAGCTTTCTTT.